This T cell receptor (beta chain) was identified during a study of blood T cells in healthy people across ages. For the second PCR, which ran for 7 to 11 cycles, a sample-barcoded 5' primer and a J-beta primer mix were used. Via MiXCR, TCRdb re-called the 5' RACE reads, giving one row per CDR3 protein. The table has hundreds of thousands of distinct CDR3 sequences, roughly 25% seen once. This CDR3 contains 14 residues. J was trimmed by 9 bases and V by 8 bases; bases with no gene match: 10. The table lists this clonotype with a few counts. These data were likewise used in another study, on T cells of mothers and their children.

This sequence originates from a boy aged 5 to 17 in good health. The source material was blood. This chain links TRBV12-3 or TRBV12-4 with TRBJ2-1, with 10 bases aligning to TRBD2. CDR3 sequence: CASLKLAGAGEQFF. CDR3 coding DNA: TGTGCCAGCTTAAAGCTAGCGGGAGCGGGTGAGCAGTTCTTC.